Sequencing of this T cell receptor beta chain was carried out in a study of shared clonotypes between healthy human individuals. Study outcomes and limitations: Generally, naive subsets came out with larger estimated richness than memory subsets. Rarefaction analysis demonstrated incomplete sorted-subset sequencing notwithstanding large depth. Measured sharing among donors was expected to vary with sequencing depth.

Concerning this clone: As yet, its antigen is unknown.

TCRdb keeps only in-frame clones here, not all; method: immunoSEQ multiplex PCR. The sample carries roughly 2,300,000 clones, 85% to 95% recorded once. Donors included only healthy HIV-negative adults lacking recent acute infections or vaccinations. Trimming shortened V by 5 bases and J by 1 base, and 14 bases separated the two germline ends. The CDR3 is 15 residues long. Germline-derived CDR1 and CDR2 are LNHDA and SQIVND (reference sequence). The sequencing sample was made of naive CD4+ T cells from PBMCs. As to subset: CD45RA+ positively selected. The chain joins TRBV19 to TRBJ1-1, with D perhaps TRBD1 (5 bases). This clonotype was obtained from a man between 18 and 35 years old in good health. Some clones in this sample may be carry-over from other donors' samples. CDR3 in amino acids: CASSDPGRQNTEAFF. The CDR3 bases are TGTGCCAGTAGTGACCCGGGACGGCAGAACACTGAAGCTTTCTTT. Complete variable domain (other parts from reference TRBV19 and TRBJ1-1): DGGITQSPKYLFRKEGQNVTLSCEQNLNHDAMYWYRQDPGQGLRLIYYSQIVNDFQKGDIAEGYSVSREKKESFPLTVTSAQKNPTAFYLCASSDPGRQNTEAFFGQGTRLTVV.